One sample yielded the 18 T cell receptor beta chains listed below, sequenced in a study of blood T cell repertoires in COVID-19. Here immunoSEQ multiplex PCR was the method, and the copy in TCRdb shows in-frame clones only, minus some. The profile covers about 170,000 clones, with around 82% appearing a single time and 7% taken by the ten largest. Sequenced sample: peripheral blood. The receptors derive from a woman aged 35 to 49 with COVID-19, enrolled during active disease.

This clone occurred many times. This chain joins TRBV28 and TRBJ2-7; D remains ambiguous. CDR1 is MDHEN, CDR2 SYDVKM, per germline. Trimming took 3 bases from V and 4 from J, leaving 10 bases between them. This CDR3 has 13 amino acids. The CDR3 reads CASSLIARYEQYF. As DNA, the CDR3 is TGTGCCAGCAGTTTGATAGCTCGATACGAGCAGTACTTC.

The chain has TRBV19 and TRBJ2-2, with D perhaps TRBD2 (6 bases). CDR3 length equals 16 residues. Trimming removed 4 bases at V and 4 bases at J, with 16 bases between. In germline, CDR1 is LNHDA, CDR2 SQIVND (reference sequence). The CDR3: CASSTRLSGSTGELFF. The CDR3 nucleotides read TGTGCCAGTAGTACTCGGCTTTCCGGGAGCACCGGGGAGCTGTTTTTT.

The chain carries TRBV19 and TRBJ2-2, with TRBD2 as a possible D gene (5 bases). The CDR3 consists of 14 residues. V lost 2 bases to trimming and J lost 3 bases, with 7 bases between them. Per germline, CDR1 LNHDA and CDR2 SQIVND (reference sequence). The CDR3 DNA is TGTGCCAGTAGTATATCGGGGTACACCGGGGAGCTGTTTTTT. It translates to CASSISGYTGELFF.

This chain joins TRBV6-2 or TRBV6-3 and TRBJ1-6; D uncertain. This CDR3 contains 16 residues. V lost 1 base and J 5 bases, leaving 12 bases between the germline ends. Germline-derived CDR1 and CDR2 are MNHEY and SVGEGT. This CDR3 is CASSYFGRKDNSPLHF. The CDR3 nucleotides read TGTGCCAGCAGTTACTTCGGGAGAAAGGATAATTCACCCCTCCACTTT.

This clone was seen once. The rearrangement links TRBV9 to TRBJ2-1; 13 bases line up with TRBD2. V dropped 0 bases and J dropped 3; count of bases not matched to a gene: 0. CDR3 length equals 16 residues. Germline CDR1 SGDLS, CDR2 YYNGEE. The CDR3 is CASSVGTSGSYNEQFF. Here the CDR3 DNA reads TGTGCCAGCAGCGTAGGGACTAGCGGGAGCTACAATGAGCAGTTCTTC.

The chain carries TRBV14 and TRBJ1-2, with D uncertain. This CDR3 is built from 13 residues. The V gene lost 5 bases and the J gene lost 8 bases, with 15 bases spanning the gap. CDR1 SGHDN and CDR2 FVKESK come from the germline V gene. The chain's CDR3 is CASSVAPGGGYTF. DNA for the CDR3: TGTGCCAGCAGCGTCGCCCCGGGCGGGGGCTACACCTTC.

The rearrangement uses TRBV30 and TRBJ2-7; D might be TRBD2 (5 bases). The V gene's germline CDR1 is GTSNPN and CDR2 SVGIG (reference sequence). Trimming cost V 1 base and J 1 base, with 8 bases left between them. CDR3 length: 13 amino acids. The CDR3 DNA reads TGTGCCTGGAGTGACGGGGAATCCTACGAGCAGTACTTC. This encodes CAWSDGESYEQYF.

The chain couples TRBV6-5 to TRBJ1-3; D is ambiguous. Germline CDR1 reads MNHEY; CDR2 reads SVGAGI. The CDR3 is 14 amino acids. Deletions cut 0 bases from V and 4 bases from J, with 7 bases between. CDR3 amino acids: CASSYSSLGNTIYF. The CDR3 bases are TGTGCCAGCAGTTACTCTAGTTTAGGAAACACCATATATTTT.

The chain combines TRBV7-8 with TRBJ2-7, with 12 bases matching TRBD2. CDR3 size: 16 residues. V was pared by 5 bases and J by 4 bases, with 9 bases of the junction left unmatched. From germline, CDR1 is SGHVS and CDR2 FQNEAQ. CDR3 nucleotides: TGTGCCAGCAGCCCGGTTCTAGCGGGAGGGCCATACGAGCAGTACTTC. Translation gives CASSPVLAGGPYEQYF.

This clone was seen a handful of times. CDR3 nucleotide sequence: TGTGCCAGCACCCCGGGGGGGGGCCACGAGCAGTACTTC. This encodes CASTPGGGHEQYF. V usage is TRBV12-3 or TRBV12-4 and J usage is TRBJ2-7, with 8 bases that match TRBD2. The length of the CDR3 is 13 residues. V lost 7 bases and J lost 5; bases outside the gene matches: 7.

The chain carries TRBV30 and TRBJ1-6; weak D call: TRBD1 (5 bases). The V end was cut by 0 bases, the J end by 10 bases, with 10 bases between. Germline assignment: CDR1 GTSNPN and CDR2 SVGIG (reference sequence). The CDR3 spans 13 residues. CDR3 loop: CAWSVPRASPLHF. The CDR3 DNA sequence: TGTGCCTGGAGTGTTCCCAGGGCCTCACCCCTCCACTTT.

This chain links TRBV28 with TRBJ1-6; possibly TRBD1 for D (6 bases). Germline-derived CDR1 and CDR2 are MDHEN and SYDVKM. The CDR3 runs 14 residues. V was shortened by 2 bases and J by 9 bases, with 11 bases between the two germline ends. CDR3 nucleotide sequence: TGTGCCAGCAGTTTAAAACAGGGCTTTTCACCCCTCCACTTT. Residues: CASSLKQGFSPLHF.

V usage is TRBV14 and J usage is TRBJ2-2; D is unresolved. The V gene's germline CDR1 is SGHDN and CDR2 FVKESK. Trimming pared 4 bases from V and 4 bases from J, leaving 16 bases between. The CDR3 consists of 16 residues. The CDR3 sequence: CASSLLGSRVTGELFF. CDR3 bases: TGTGCCAGCAGCCTCCTAGGCTCCCGGGTCACCGGGGAGCTGTTTTTT.

The chain recombines TRBV6-1 with TRBJ1-5, with D perhaps TRBD1 (5 bases). Trimming took 2 bases from V and 0 from J, leaving 11 bases between them. The CDR3 totals 16 residues. Germline assignment: CDR1 MNHNS and CDR2 SASEGT. The CDR3, as DNA: TGTGCCAGCAGTGAATCGACAGCATATAGCAATCAGCCCCAGCATTTT. This encodes CASSESTAYSNQPQHF.

The V call is TRBV28, the J call TRBJ1-1; no clear D. Looked up from germline, CDR1 is MDHEN and CDR2 is SYDVKM. The CDR3 has 9 amino acids. V shed 8 bases and J shed 11 bases, with 9 bases lying between them. CDR3 loop: CASGLRAFF. The CDR3, as DNA: TGTGCCAGCGGCCTCCGCGCTTTCTTT.

This clone was seen only once. V and J are TRBV27 and TRBJ1-1, with 10 bases that match TRBD1. Germline V gives CDR1 MNHEY, CDR2 SMNVEV (reference sequence). J was trimmed by 0 bases and V by 6 bases; bases with no gene match: 10. This CDR3 is built from 17 residues. The CDR3 region is CASRRNPGQGMNTEAFF. The CDR3, as DNA: TGTGCCAGCAGGCGTAACCCGGGACAGGGGATGAACACTGAAGCTTTCTTT.

The chain employs TRBV30 and TRBJ2-1; D possibly corresponds to TRBD1 (5 bases). This CDR3 region has 13 residues. CDR1 is GTSNPN and CDR2 is SVGIG in the germline V gene (reference sequence). V lost 0 bases, J lost 6 bases, and 9 bases lay in between. This chain's CDR3 is CAWSVGAVNEQFF. The CDR3 DNA reads as TGTGCCTGGAGTGTAGGGGCCGTCAATGAGCAGTTCTTC.

The chain carries TRBV7-2 and TRBJ1-6, with 7 bases identical to TRBD1. Germline assignment: CDR1 SGHTA and CDR2 FQGNSA. The CDR3 spans 14 residues. The V segment lost 2 bases and the J segment 9 bases; nucleotides outside the gene matches: 4. The CDR3 sequence is CASSLNRGGSPLHF. In nucleotides, the CDR3 is TGTGCCAGCAGCTTAAACAGGGGAGGTTCACCCCTCCACTTT.